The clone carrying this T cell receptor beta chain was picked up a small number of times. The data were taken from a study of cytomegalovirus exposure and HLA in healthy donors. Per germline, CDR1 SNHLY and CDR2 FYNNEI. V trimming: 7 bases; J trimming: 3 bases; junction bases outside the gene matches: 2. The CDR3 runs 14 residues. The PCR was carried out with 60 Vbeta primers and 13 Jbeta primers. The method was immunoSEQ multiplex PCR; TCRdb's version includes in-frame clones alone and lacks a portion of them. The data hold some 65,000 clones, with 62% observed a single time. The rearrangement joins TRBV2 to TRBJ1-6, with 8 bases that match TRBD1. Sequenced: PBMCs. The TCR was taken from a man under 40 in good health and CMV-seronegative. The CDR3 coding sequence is TGTGCCAGCATTACAGGGGGCTATAATTCACCCCTCCACTTT. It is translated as CASITGGYNSPLHF. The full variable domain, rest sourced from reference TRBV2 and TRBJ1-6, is EPEVTQTPSHQVTQMGQEVILRCVPISNHLYFYWYRQILGQKVEFLVSFYNNEISEKSEIFDDQFSVERPDGSNFTLKIRSTKLEDSAMYFCASITGGYNSPLHFGNGTRLTVT.